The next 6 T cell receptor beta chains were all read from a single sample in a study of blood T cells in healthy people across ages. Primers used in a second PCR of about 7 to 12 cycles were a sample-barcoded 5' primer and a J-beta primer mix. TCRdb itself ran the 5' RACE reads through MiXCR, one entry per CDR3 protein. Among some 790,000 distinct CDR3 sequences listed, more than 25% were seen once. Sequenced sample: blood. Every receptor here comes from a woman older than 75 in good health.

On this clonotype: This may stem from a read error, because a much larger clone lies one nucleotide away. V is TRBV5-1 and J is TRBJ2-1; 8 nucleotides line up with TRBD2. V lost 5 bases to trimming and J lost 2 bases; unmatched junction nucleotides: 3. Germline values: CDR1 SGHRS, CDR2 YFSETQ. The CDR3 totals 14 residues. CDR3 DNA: TGCGCCAGCAGGGCCGGGGGGGCCTACAATGAGCAGTTCTTC. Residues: CASRAGGAYNEQFF.

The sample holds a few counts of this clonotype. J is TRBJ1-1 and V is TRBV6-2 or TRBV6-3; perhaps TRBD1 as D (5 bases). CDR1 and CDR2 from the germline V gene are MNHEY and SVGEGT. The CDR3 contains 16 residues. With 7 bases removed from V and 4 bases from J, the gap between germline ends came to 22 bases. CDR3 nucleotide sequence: TGTGCCAGCATAATGGGGCAGCGGCTGAGGAGCACTGAAGCTTTCTTT. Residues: CASIMGQRLRSTEAFF.

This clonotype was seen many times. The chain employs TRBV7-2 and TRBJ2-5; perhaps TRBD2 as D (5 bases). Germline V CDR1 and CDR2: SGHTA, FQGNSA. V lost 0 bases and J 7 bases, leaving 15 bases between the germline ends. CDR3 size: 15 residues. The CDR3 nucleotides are TGTGCCAGCAGCTTAGCCTCTAGCCCCGGAAGGACCCAGTACTTC. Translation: CASSLASSPGRTQYF.

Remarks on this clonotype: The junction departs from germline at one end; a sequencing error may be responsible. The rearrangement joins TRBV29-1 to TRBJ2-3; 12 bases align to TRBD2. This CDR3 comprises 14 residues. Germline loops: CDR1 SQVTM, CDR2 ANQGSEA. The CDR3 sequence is CDDGLAGPTNTQYF. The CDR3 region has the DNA TGCGACGACGGACTAGCGGGGCCCACAAATACGCAGTATTTT.

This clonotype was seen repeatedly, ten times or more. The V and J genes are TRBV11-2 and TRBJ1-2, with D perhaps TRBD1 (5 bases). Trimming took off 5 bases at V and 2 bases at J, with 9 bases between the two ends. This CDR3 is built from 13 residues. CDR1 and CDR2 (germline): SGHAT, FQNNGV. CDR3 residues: CASSTPGNYGYTF. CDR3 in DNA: TGTGCCAGCAGCACCCCAGGGAACTATGGCTACACCTTC.

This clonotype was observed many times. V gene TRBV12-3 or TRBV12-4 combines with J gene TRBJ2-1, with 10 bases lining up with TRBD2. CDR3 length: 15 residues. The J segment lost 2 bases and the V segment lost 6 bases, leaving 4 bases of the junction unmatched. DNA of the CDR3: TGTGCCAGCAGCCGGACTAGCGGAACCTACAATGAGCAGTTCTTC. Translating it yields CASSRTSGTYNEQFF.